This note documents a single T cell receptor (beta chain) sequence. Its antigen is still unknown. Within Nashville, Tennessee resided all donors, each a Caucasian adult. Clones were sequenced by immunoSEQ multiplex PCR, and TCRdb holds only the in-frame ones, with some missing. The sample holds under 1,900,000 clones, about 98.5% seen once. This sample was included in a study of shared clonotypes between healthy human individuals. General observations from the study: A reduction in generation probabilities was seen for non-shared clonotypes relative to those shared by all four donors.

The receptor's source is a man aged 25 to 40 in good health. Sequenced material: naive CD4+ T cells sorted from blood. This sample's subset: CD45RA+ positively selected.

In DNA, the CDR3 is TGTGCCACCAGCAGATCAGGACTAGCGGGAGGGCCCGGAACCGGGGAGCTGTTTTTT. It encodes CATSRSGLAGGPGTGELFF. The chain is built from TRBV15 and TRBJ2-2; 15 bases agree with TRBD2. This CDR3 contains 19 residues. V lost 2 bases, J lost 5 bases, and 9 bases stayed unmatched. The germline gives CDR1 LNHNV, CDR2 YYDKDF (reference sequence). Based on the CDR3 plus reference TRBV15 and TRBJ2-2, the full variable domain is DAMVIQNPRYQVTQFGKPVTLSCSQTLNHNVMYWYQQKSSQAPKLLFHYYDKDFNNEADTPDNFQSRRPNTSFCFLDIRSPGLGDTAMYLCATSRSGLAGGPGTGELFFGEGSRLTVL.